This record concerns one TCR beta chain sequence. Its specific antigen is unknown. No quality values exist for individual bases; no much larger clone is one base distant. For TCRbeta CDR3 sequencing, genomic DNA from the sorted cells was extracted using the QIAGEN DNeasy Blood and Tissue Kit. High-throughput TCRbeta CDR3 sequencing, including PCR amplification with bias correction and internal controls, was performed commercially through immunoSEQ. Regarding the original processing steps: Unique productive TCRbeta sequences were defined by CDR3 nucleotide sequence where primers matched, and otherwise by CDR3 amino acid sequence together with Vbeta and Jbeta genes. To correct for sorting error, sequences found in more than one sorted population at a frequency ratio of 2:1 or less were discarded, and the remaining shared sequences were assigned to the population with the higher frequency. Donor-reactive sequences were defined as at least 5-fold expanded in CFSE-low cells versus unstimulated cells, with frequency of at least 0.01% in CFSE-low cells. Jensen-Shannon divergence calculated on the top 100 TCRbeta sequences ranked by frequency was used to measure repertoire divergence. For samples with multiple sequencing runs, sorting error was corrected separately for each run before the runs were pooled. Sourced from immuneACCESS, this table was stored by TCRdb with only in-frame sequences that have V and J called. A share of the clones is absent; for the studies checked, an unresolved V gene accounts for under half, and the remainder has no known explanation. The V and J calls and clone size come from that table; D and trimming were worked out from the DNA. Here the sample has 100,000 or so clones; approximately 93% occur a single time. The ten largest clones represent roughly 1.7% of the sample.

This sample was included in a study of Tregs in tolerant kidney transplant recipients (dated by TCRdb to between 2018 and 2021). Background on the whole study: Before combined kidney and bone marrow transplantation, this study identified donor-specific regulatory T cells using TCRbeta sequencing and then followed those same cells after transplant. Study-wide conclusions, independent of this receptor: PCR primers changed over time for some patients, so nucleotide-level comparison across those patients' samples was not possible. The study was limited by small patient numbers, and the findings need validation in larger populations and under other immunosuppression protocols. In tolerant patients, donor-specific Tregs expanded more than Tregs overall, which suggests antigen-driven rather than nonspecific expansion. Expanding Tregs with activated donor B cells appeared to identify the most biologically relevant and donor-specific TCRbeta repertoire. Although technical replication error seemed to be minimal, the question of biological reproducibility was not addressed directly.

Related donors were used in the transplants with nonmyeloablative bone marrow transplantation, and mixed chimerism was transient in the human trials. Thawed PBMCs were FACS-sorted into unstimulated Tregs (CD4+CD25+CD127-), CD4+ non-Tregs (CD4+CD25-), CD4 cells and CD8 cells. Patients were several combined kidney and bone marrow transplant recipients from the ITN036ST trial, and only these trial subjects had samples available. Healthy control blood was processed to PBMCs with a Ficoll density gradient and then cryopreserved, whereas patient PBMCs were collected both before and after transplant. As encoded in the germline V gene, CDR1 is SGDLS while CDR2 is YYNGEE. Reading from cysteine to phenylalanine, the CDR3 counts 14 amino acids. Only the CDR3 region is kept as DNA, spanning 42 bases read in frame from base 1. Trimming takes 0 bases off V and 5 bases off J; junction bases not matched to a gene: 5.

The source material was CD4+ T cells from blood (PBMCs), sampled 12 months after the transplant. The chain links TRBV9 with TRBJ2-7; 7 junctional bases match TRBD1. This clonotype was obtained from a human patient who received a combined kidney and bone marrow transplant. A transplant means some T cells may be of graft donor rather than patient origin. The encoded CDR3 is CASSVEGGWNEQYF. The nucleotide sequence is TGTGCCAGCAGCGTAGAAGGGGGCTGGAACGAGCAGTACTTC.